This T cell receptor (beta chain) was observed in a study of OX40 agonist ivuxolimab in advanced cancers. A single count supports this clone. Produced via immunoSEQ multiplex PCR; TCRdb's table is partial and in-frame only. The table records about 66,000 clones, roughly 90% of them present only once. The ends lost 7 bases at V and 3 bases at J; junction bases unmatched: 10. Germline loops: CDR1 LNHDA, CDR2 SQIVND (reference sequence). There are 15 residues in the CDR3. This material consisted of CD4+ or CD8+ T cells sorted from blood, taken in a trial of the OX40 agonist ivuxolimab. This sequence was found in an adult with an advanced solid tumor such as melanoma, head and neck, liver or kidney cancer. The chain recombines TRBV19 with TRBJ1-2, with 8 bases matching TRBD1. CDR3 nucleotide sequence: TGTGCCAGTACCTCTAGCCAGGGGGCCTACTATGGCTACACCTTC. Translated, it gives CASTSSQGAYYGYTF.